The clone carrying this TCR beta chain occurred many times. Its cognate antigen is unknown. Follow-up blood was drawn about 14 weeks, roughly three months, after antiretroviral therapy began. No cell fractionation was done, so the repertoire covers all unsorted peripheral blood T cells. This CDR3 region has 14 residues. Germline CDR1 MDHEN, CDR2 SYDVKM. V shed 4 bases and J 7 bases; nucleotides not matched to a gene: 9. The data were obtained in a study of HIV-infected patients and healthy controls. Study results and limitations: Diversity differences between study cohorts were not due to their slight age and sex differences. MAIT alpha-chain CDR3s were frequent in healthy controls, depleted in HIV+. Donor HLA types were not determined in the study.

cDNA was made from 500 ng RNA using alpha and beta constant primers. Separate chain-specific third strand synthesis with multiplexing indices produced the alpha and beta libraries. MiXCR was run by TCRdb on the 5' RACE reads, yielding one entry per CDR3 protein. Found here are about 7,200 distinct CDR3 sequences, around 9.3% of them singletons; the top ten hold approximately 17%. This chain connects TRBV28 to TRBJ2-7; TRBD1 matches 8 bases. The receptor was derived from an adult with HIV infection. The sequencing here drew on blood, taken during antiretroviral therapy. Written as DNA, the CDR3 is TGTGCCAGCAGTTCCGGGACAGGTCGCAGAGAGCAGTACTTC. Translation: CASSSGTGRREQYF.